This TCR beta chain was sequenced during a study of cytomegalovirus exposure and HLA in healthy donors. The wider study: The 130 or so validation repertoires and the 650 to 850 first-cohort repertoires shared a platform, a later analysis reported.

CDR3 length equals 16 residues. This clone has more than one count but fewer than ten. The assay was immunoSEQ multiplex PCR, and TCRdb's table has in-frame clones only and misses some. In the table there are approximately 200,000 clones, 88% of which are singletons. The rearrangement uses TRBV12-2 and TRBJ2-3; the table calls TRBD2, which could not be checked here. TRBV12-2 is a pseudogene locus. The sample comprised PBMCs. This TCR was sampled from a woman under 30 in good health and CMV-seronegative. The CDR3 reads CASRSGLAGPTDTQYF. The CDR3 bases are TGTGCAAGTCGCTCCGGACTAGCGGGACCCACAGATACGCAGTATTTT.